A selection of T cell receptor beta chains follows, all from one sample in a study of T-cell memory formation after mild COVID-19. TCRdb processed the 5' RACE reads anew with MiXCR; each CDR3 protein has one entry. The sample holds a few hundred thousand distinct CDR3 sequences, around 15% seen once. The sequenced sample consisted of PBMCs or a T cell subset sorted from them (not recorded which). The receptors stem from a man younger than 35 who had mild COVID-19 (a few samples of this study predate the infection). Cell type and time point are not known. Both conserved end residues are part of each CDR3. A D gene is named only where the DNA matches it firmly. Size is omitted from some rows. Given values are once, few, many or a class for expanded clones.

size | D | J | V | CDR3 | DNA
few | TRBD2 | TRBJ2-3 | TRBV29-1 | CSASGTSGNTDTQYF | TGCAGCGCCTCCGGGACTAGCGGGAACACAGATACGCAGTATTTT
few | . | TRBJ2-7 | TRBV9 | CASSVAASRDYEQYF | TGTGCCAGCAGCGTAGCGGCCAGTAGAGACTACGAGCAGTACTTC
. | . | TRBJ2-2 | TRBV4-1 | CASSQEWVGGELFF | TGCGCCAGCAGCCAAGAATGGGTTGGCGGGGAGCTGTTTTTT
. | . | TRBJ1-1 | TRBV12-5 | CASGLYDTEAFF | TGTGCTAGTGGTTTGTATGACACTGAAGCTTTCTTT
few | TRBD2 | TRBJ2-5 | TRBV10-2 | CASSDASGEYF | TGCGCCAGCAGCGACGCCAGCGGGGAGTACTTC
. | TRBD1 | TRBJ1-2 | TRBV5-1 | CASSLTTGGFNYGYTF | TGCGCCAGCAGCTTGACAACAGGGGGTTTTAACTATGGCTACACCTTC
few | TRBD2 | TRBJ2-5 | TRBV20-1 | CSAIDPSGGPRTQYF | TGCAGTGCGATAGACCCTAGCGGGGGGCCAAGGACCCAGTACTTC
few | . | TRBJ2-5 | TRBV5-1 | CASSLFSQETQYF | TGCGCCAGCAGCTTGTTTAGCCAAGAGACCCAGTACTTC
many | TRBD1 | TRBJ2-5 | TRBV20-1 | CSAPSPGTGETQYF | TGCAGTGCACCAAGCCCAGGGACAGGGGAGACCCAGTACTTC
. | . | TRBJ1-6 | TRBV2 | CASSEGIGVDSPLHF | TGTGCCAGCAGTGAAGGTATTGGGGTGGATTCACCCCTCCACTTT
many | . | TRBJ2-5 | TRBV6-5 | CASSYSKDPRKQETQYF | TGTGCCAGCAGTTACTCGAAAGATCCCAGAAAACAAGAGACCCAGTACTTC
few | TRBD2 | TRBJ2-1 | TRBV29-1 | CSVALAGGRSYNEQFF | TGCAGCGTTGCCCTAGCGGGGGGGCGCTCCTACAATGAGCAGTTCTTC
. | TRBD1 | TRBJ1-1 | TRBV6-2/TRBV6-3 | CASSLGQAVWSTEAFF | TGTGCCAGCAGTTTGGGACAGGCGGTTTGGAGCACTGAAGCTTTCTTT
few | . | TRBJ2-5 | TRBV25-1 | CASSEFGSQETQYF | TGTGCCAGCAGTGAATTTGGTAGCCAAGAGACCCAGTACTTC
few | . | TRBJ1-2 | TRBV11-2 | CASSSSRTYGYTF | TGTGCCAGCAGCTCTTCAAGGACCTATGGCTACACCTTC
. | . | TRBJ2-7 | TRBV18 | CASSPPLVSEQYF | TGTGCCAGCTCACCACCGTTGGTGTCCGAGCAGTACTTC
. | TRBD2 | TRBJ2-5 | TRBV4-1 | CASSQGAGEGETQYF | TGCGCCAGCAGCCAAGGGGCTGGGGAGGGGGAGACCCAGTACTTC
few | TRBD2 | TRBJ2-2 | TRBV7-9 | CASTRTSGGPVFTGELFF | TGTGCCAGCACGCGGACTAGCGGGGGGCCGGTGTTCACCGGGGAGCTGTTTTTT
. | . | TRBJ2-5 | TRBV10-2 | CASSESGPGTIQETQYF | TGCGCCAGCAGTGAGTCCGGACCAGGGACCATTCAAGAGACCCAGTACTTC
many | . | TRBJ2-7 | TRBV4-3 | CASSQDPSSSYEQYF | TGCGCCAGCAGCCAAGACCCCAGTAGCTCCTACGAGCAGTACTTC
. | . | TRBJ1-4 | TRBV20-1 | CSARNNEKLFF | TGCAGTGCTAGGAATAATGAAAAACTGTTTTTT
many | . | TRBJ2-1 | TRBV7-2 | CASRLPGSGALNEQFF | TGTGCCAGCAGGCTACCGGGGTCTGGGGCGCTTAATGAGCAGTTCTTC
. | . | TRBJ1-6 | TRBV7-2 | CASSLRVAGLSYNSPLHF | TGTGCCAGCAGCTTAAGAGTTGCAGGGCTAAGCTATAATTCACCCCTCCACTTT
. | . | TRBJ2-3 | TRBV2 | CASISGLFSTDTQYF | TGTGCCAGCATTTCAGGGTTGTTTAGCACAGATACGCAGTATTTT
. | TRBD1 | TRBJ1-2 | TRBV4-3 | CASSRQGLPGQGDGYTF | TGCGCCAGCAGCCGGCAAGGTTTACCGGGACAGGGAGACGGCTACACCTTC
. | . | TRBJ2-2 | TRBV6-5 | CASSWLGHTNTGELFF | TGTGCCAGCAGTTGGCTGGGACACACGAACACCGGGGAGCTGTTTTTT
. | . | TRBJ1-4 | TRBV5-1 | CASSLGQGREKLFF | TGCGCCAGCAGCTTGGGCCAGGGCAGAGAAAAACTGTTTTTT
. | . | TRBJ1-1 | TRBV10-3 | CAITLGRTISSNTEAFF | TGTGCCATCACCCTGGGACGGACGATCTCCTCGAACACTGAAGCTTTCTTT
. | TRBD2 | TRBJ2-1 | TRBV7-2 | CASSWSGGAGNEQFF | TGTGCCAGCAGCTGGAGCGGGGGGGCCGGCAATGAGCAGTTCTTC
few | . | TRBJ2-3 | TRBV12-3/TRBV12-4 | CASRRAGGDTQYF | TGTGCCAGCAGGAGGGCGGGTGGGGATACGCAGTATTTT
. | . | TRBJ2-5 | TRBV27 | CASKQKGSSLETQYF | TGTGCCAGCAAGCAAAAGGGCAGTTCGCTGGAGACCCAGTACTTC
few | TRBD2 | TRBJ2-5 | TRBV18 | CASSQAGQETQYF | TGTGCCAGCTCACAAGCGGGGCAAGAGACCCAGTACTTC
few | . | TRBJ2-1 | TRBV12-3/TRBV12-4 | CASSNSLGRYNEQFF | TGTGCCAGCAGTAATTCACTAGGGAGGTACAATGAGCAGTTCTTC
few | . | TRBJ1-2 | TRBV6-6 | CASSYAGGAGYGYTF | TGTGCCAGCAGTTACGCGGGGGGCGCGGGCTATGGCTACACCTTC
. | TRBD2 | TRBJ2-1 | TRBV20-1 | CSARGGSSYNEQFF | TGCAGTGCCCGCGGGGGGAGCTCCTACAATGAGCAGTTCTTC
many | . | TRBJ1-2 | TRBV7-2 | CASSPRGQLGYTF | TGTGCCAGCAGCCCCCGAGGGCAGCTCGGCTACACCTTC
. | . | TRBJ2-1 | TRBV4-2 | CASSQWDGYNEQFF | TGTGCCAGCAGCCAATGGGACGGGTACAATGAGCAGTTCTTC
few | TRBD2 | TRBJ2-6 | TRBV7-9 | CASSLAGLAGGPWGSGANVLTF | TGTGCCAGCAGCTTAGCGGGACTAGCGGGGGGGCCTTGGGGCTCTGGGGCCAACGTCCTGACTTTC
few | . | TRBJ1-5 | TRBV7-2 | CASSLGTRGGGQPQHF | TGTGCCAGCAGCTTGGGAACTAGGGGAGGCGGTCAGCCCCAGCATTTT
few | . | TRBJ1-1 | TRBV7-8 | CASSPGHSNTEAFF | TGTGCCAGCAGCCCGGGACACTCGAACACTGAAGCTTTCTTT
. | TRBD1 | TRBJ1-5 | TRBV12-3/TRBV12-4 | CASSSNRGYQPQHF | TGTGCCAGCAGTTCAAACAGGGGTTACCAGCCCCAGCATTTT
medium-sized | TRBD1 | TRBJ2-7 | TRBV9 | CASSVGTGGSYEQYF | TGTGCCAGCAGCGTCGGGACAGGGGGCTCCTACGAGCAGTACTTC
. | . | TRBJ2-5 | TRBV6-2/TRBV6-3 | CASSYSSVSAETQYF | TGTGCCAGCAGTTACTCATCCGTTTCCGCAGAGACCCAGTACTTC
many | . | TRBJ1-2 | TRBV7-2 | CASSLWAAYGYTF | TGTGCCAGCAGCTTATGGGCAGCGTATGGCTACACCTTC
. | TRBD2 | TRBJ2-3 | TRBV11-2 | CASSLDRASGSTDTQYF | TGTGCCAGCAGCTTAGATCGGGCTAGCGGATCCACGGATACGCAGTATTTT
. | TRBD2 | TRBJ2-1 | TRBV25-1 | CASSGLAGGREQFF | TGTGCCAGCAGTGGACTAGCGGGGGGAAGGGAGCAGTTCTTC
. | TRBD2 | TRBJ2-3 | TRBV4-1 | CASSHGAGGSTDTQYF | TGCGCCAGCAGCCATGGAGCGGGGGGGAGCACAGATACGCAGTATTTT
few | . | TRBJ2-1 | TRBV2 | CASLALSSYNEQFF | TGTGCCAGCCTCGCCCTGAGCTCCTACAATGAGCAGTTCTTC
many | TRBD1 | TRBJ2-1 | TRBV24-1 | CATSDSRQGASNEQFF | TGTGCCACCAGTGATTCGAGGCAGGGGGCAAGCAATGAGCAGTTCTTC
. | TRBD1 | TRBJ2-2 | TRBV12-3/TRBV12-4 | CASTRQGEGAGELFF | TGTGCCAGCACTAGACAGGGAGAGGGCGCCGGGGAGCTGTTTTTT
few | TRBD1 | TRBJ1-6 | TRBV20-1 | CSAPGQGSPLHF | TGCAGTGCACCGGGACAGGGATCACCCCTCCACTTT